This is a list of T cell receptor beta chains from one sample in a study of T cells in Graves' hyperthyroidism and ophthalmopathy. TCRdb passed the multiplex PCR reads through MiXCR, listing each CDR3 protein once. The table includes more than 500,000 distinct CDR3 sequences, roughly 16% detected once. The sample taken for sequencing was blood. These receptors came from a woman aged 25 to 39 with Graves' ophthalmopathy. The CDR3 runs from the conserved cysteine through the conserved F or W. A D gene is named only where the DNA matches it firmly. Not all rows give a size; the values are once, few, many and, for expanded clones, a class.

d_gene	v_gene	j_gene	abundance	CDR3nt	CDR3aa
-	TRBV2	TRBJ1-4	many	TGTGCCAGCAGTAGAAGGCGAGGGATGGAGGAAAAACTGTTTTTT	CASSRRRGMEEKLFF
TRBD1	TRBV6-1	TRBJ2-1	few	TGTGCCAGCAGATCAGGGACAGGGGGCAAGCAGTTCTTC	CASRSGTGGKQFF
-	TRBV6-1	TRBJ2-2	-	TGTGCCAGCAGGGAACTCACCGGGGAGCTGTTTTTT	CASRELTGELFF
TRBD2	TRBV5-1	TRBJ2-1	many	TGCGCCAGCAGCTTGGAGAGCGGGGATGATGAGCAGTTCTTC	CASSLESGDDEQFF
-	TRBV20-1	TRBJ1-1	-	TGCAGTGCGGGGGTAGGGGGGGATGCTTTCTTT	CSAGVGGDAFF
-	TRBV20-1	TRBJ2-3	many	TGCAGTGCTATATGGCTAGAGAAAGATACGCAGTATTTT	CSAIWLEKDTQYF
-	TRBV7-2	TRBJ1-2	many	TGTGCCAGCAGCACCGGACAGACCTATGGCTACACCTTC	CASSTGQTYGYTF
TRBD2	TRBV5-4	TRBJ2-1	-	TGTGCCAGCAGCCGTAGCGGGAGTGTGGGGAATGAGCAGTTCTTC	CASSRSGSVGNEQFF
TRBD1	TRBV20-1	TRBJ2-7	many	TGCAGTGCGCGGGACAGGGCCTACGAGCAGTACTTC	CSARDRAYEQYF
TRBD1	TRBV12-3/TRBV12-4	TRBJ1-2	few	TGTGCCAGCAGACTAGGACAGGGTGAAGGCTACACCTTC	CASRLGQGEGYTF